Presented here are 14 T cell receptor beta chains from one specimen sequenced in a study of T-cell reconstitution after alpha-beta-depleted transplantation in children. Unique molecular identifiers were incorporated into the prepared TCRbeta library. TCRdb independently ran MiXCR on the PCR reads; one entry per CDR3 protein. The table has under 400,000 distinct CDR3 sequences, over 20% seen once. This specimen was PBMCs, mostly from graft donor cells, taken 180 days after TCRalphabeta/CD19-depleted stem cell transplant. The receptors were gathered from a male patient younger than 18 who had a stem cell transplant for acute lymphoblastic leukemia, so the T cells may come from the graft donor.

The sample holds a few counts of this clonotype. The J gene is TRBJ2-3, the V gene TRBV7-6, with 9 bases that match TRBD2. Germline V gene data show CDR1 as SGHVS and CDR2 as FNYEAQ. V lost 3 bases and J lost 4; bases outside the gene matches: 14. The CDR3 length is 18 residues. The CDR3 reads CASSFPSGSGSWADTQYF. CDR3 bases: TGTGCCAGCAGCTTCCCTTCCGGTAGCGGGAGCTGGGCAGATACGCAGTATTTT.

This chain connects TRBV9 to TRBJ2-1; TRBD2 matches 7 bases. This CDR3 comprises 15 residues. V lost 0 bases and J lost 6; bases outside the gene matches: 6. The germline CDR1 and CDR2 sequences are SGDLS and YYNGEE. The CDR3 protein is CASSVALGGFNEQFF. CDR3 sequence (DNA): TGTGCCAGCAGCGTAGCGTTGGGGGGGTTCAATGAGCAGTTCTTC.

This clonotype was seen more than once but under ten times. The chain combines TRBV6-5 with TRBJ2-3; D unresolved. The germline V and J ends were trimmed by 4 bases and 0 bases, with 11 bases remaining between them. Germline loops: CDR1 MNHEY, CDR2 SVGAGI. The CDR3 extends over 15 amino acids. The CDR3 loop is CASSLGFRSTDTQYF. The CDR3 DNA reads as TGTGCCAGCAGTTTGGGTTTCCGTAGCACAGATACGCAGTATTTT.

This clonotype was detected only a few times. The chain's CDR3 is CASSLREMGTQYF. The CDR3 DNA sequence: TGTGCCAGCAGCTTACGGGAAATGGGGACCCAGTACTTC. The V gene is TRBV7-7, the J gene TRBJ2-5, with D tentatively TRBD2 (5 bases). The CDR3 loop spans 13 amino acids. CDR1 is SSHAT and CDR2 is FNYEAQ in the germline V gene (reference sequence). The ends were cut back, 2 bases at V and 7 bases at J, with 11 bases in the middle.

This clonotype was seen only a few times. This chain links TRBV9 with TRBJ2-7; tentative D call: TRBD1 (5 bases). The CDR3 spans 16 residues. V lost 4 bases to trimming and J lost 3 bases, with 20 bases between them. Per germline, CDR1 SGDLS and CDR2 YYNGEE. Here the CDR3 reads CASSPKRQILDYEQYF. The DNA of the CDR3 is TGTGCCAGCAGCCCCAAGAGACAGATTCTAGACTACGAGCAGTACTTC.

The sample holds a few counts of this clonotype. The CDR3 nucleotides read TGCGCCAGCTCCACCGGGGGGGAGGCTTCCTACAATGAGCAGTTCTTC. This sequence encodes CASSTGGEASYNEQFF. V is TRBV5-1 and J is TRBJ2-1; 8 bases match TRBD2. Germline CDR1 reads SGHRS; CDR2 reads YFSETQ. Trimming took 7 bases from V and 1 from J; bases not matched to a gene: 10. This CDR3 spans 16 amino acids.

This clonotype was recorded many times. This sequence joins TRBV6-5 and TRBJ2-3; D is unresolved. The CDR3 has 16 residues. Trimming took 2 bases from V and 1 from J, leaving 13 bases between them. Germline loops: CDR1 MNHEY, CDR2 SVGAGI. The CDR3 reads CASSYLTLWGTDTQYF. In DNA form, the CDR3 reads TGTGCCAGCAGTTACCTGACCCTCTGGGGCACAGATACGCAGTATTTT.

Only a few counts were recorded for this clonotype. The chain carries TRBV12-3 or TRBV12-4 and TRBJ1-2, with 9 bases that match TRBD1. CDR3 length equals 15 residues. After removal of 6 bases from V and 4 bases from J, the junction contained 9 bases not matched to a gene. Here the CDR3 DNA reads TGTGCCAGCAGGGCCCGGGACAGGGTGGGCTATGGCTACACCTTC. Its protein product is CASRARDRVGYGYTF.

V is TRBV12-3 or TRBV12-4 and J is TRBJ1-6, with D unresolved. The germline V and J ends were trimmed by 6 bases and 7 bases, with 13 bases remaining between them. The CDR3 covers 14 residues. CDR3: CASSRGSGNSPLHF. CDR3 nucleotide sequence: TGTGCCAGCAGCCGCGGGTCCGGGAATTCACCCCTCCACTTT.

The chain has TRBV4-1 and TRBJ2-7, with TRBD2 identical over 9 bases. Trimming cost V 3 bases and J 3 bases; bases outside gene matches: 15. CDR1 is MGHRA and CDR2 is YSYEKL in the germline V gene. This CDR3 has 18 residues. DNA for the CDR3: TGCGCCAGCAGCCAGACTAGCGGTACTGAGTCTCGCTACTACGAGCAGTACTTC. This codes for CASSQTSGTESRYYEQYF.

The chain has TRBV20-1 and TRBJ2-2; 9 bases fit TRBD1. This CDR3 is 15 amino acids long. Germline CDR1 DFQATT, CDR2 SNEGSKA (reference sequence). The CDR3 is CSAGGRDRGTGELFF. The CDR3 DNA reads TGCAGCGCAGGGGGGCGAGACAGGGGGACCGGGGAGCTGTTTTTT.

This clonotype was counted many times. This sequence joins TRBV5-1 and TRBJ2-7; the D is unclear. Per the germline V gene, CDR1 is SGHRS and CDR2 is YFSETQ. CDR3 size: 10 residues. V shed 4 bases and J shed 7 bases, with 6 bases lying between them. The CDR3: CASSGIEQYF. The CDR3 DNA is TGCGCCAGCAGCGGGATTGAGCAGTACTTC.

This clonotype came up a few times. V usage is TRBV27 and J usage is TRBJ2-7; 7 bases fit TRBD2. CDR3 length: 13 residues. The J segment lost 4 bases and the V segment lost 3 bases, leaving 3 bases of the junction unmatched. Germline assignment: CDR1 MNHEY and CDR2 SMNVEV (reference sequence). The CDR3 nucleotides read TGTGCCAGCAGTTTTCTTAGCGGGTACGAGCAGTACTTC. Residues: CASSFLSGYEQYF.

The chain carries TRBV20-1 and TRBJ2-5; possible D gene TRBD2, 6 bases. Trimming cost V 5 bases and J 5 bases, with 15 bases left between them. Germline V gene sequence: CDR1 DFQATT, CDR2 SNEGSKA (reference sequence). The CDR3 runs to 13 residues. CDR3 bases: TGCAGTGCTGCTGTTGCAGGGAGGGAGACCCAGTACTTC. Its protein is CSAAVAGRETQYF.